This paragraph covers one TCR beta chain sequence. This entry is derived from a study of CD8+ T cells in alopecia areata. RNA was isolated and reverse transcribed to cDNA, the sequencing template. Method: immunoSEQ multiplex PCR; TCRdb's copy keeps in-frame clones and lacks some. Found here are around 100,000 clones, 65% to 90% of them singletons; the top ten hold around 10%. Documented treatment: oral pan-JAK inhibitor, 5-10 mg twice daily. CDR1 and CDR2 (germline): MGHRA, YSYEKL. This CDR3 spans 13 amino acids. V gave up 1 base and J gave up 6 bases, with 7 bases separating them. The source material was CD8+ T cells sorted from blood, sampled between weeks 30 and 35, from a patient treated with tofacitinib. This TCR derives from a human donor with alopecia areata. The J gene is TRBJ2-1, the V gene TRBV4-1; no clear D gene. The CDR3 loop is CASSQGPLNEQFF. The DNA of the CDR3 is TGCGCCAGCAGCCAAGGTCCGCTCAATGAGCAGTTCTTC.